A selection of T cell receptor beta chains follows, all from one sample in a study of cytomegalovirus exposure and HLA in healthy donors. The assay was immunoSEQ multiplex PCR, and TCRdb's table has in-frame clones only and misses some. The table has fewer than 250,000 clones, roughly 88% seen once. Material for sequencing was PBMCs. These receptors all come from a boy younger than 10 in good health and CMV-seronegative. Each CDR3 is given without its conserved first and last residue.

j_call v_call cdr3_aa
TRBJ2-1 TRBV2 ASSPSGTGLF
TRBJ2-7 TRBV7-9 ASSSDGDYEQY
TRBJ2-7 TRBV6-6 ASSQQGGGEQY
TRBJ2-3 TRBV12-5 ASGLVGTVTDTQY
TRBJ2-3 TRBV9 ASSSRTGADTQY
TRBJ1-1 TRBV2 ASRVNRGRGTEAF
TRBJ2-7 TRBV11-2 ASSGGDRYYEQY
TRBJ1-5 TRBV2 ASSDRGLGQPQH
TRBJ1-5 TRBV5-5 ASSPRYSNQPQH
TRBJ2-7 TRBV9 ASSVGDGGSEQY
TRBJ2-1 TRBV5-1 ASSPRDSGRGNEQF
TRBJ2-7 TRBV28 ASSVTYEQY
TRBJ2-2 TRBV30 AWSVLVVGELF
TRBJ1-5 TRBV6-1 ASSGQGTQH
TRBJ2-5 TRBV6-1 ASSATGSQETQY
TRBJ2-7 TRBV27 ASSLDRATYEQY
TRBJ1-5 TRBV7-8 ASSLRRVSNQPQH
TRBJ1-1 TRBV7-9 ASSPGTGRLMNTEAF
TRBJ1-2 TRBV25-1 ARIPSGDGGYGYT
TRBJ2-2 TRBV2 ASTGGRGGGTGELF
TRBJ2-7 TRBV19 ASSPGGIYEQY
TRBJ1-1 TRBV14 ASSSGWGGTEAF
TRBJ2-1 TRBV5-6 ASSLKGTSGGGYKQF
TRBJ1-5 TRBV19 ASSPGTRGNQPQH
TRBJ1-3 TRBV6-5 ASRTGTSGNTIY
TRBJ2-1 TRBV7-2 ASSDSDRIAGHNEQF
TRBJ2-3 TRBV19 ASSIAFGTSGRSTDTQY
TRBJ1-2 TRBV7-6 ASSPDKNNYGYT
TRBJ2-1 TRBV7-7 ASSLAAGEQF
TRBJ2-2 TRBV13 ASSSLPLFEAGELF
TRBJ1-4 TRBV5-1 ASSPTVSNEKLF
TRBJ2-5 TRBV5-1 ASSTGGHQETQY
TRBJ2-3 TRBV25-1 ASSESGGRAADTQY
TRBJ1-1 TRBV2 ASSEQGGFTEAF
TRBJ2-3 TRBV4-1 ASSQGQGFPPDTQY
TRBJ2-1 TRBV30 AWSEGAWGEQF
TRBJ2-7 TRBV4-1 ASSHIGTSYEQY
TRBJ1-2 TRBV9 ASSVTSGQGAYGYT
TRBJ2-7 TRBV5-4 ASSLEHRDNEQY
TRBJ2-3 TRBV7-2 ASSLGGRAADTQY
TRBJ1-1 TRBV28 ASTSFPGQGDTEAF
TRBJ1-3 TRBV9 ASSVGQSGNTIY
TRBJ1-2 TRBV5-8 ASSWDSSFYGYT
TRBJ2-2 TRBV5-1 ASSLRVEGELF